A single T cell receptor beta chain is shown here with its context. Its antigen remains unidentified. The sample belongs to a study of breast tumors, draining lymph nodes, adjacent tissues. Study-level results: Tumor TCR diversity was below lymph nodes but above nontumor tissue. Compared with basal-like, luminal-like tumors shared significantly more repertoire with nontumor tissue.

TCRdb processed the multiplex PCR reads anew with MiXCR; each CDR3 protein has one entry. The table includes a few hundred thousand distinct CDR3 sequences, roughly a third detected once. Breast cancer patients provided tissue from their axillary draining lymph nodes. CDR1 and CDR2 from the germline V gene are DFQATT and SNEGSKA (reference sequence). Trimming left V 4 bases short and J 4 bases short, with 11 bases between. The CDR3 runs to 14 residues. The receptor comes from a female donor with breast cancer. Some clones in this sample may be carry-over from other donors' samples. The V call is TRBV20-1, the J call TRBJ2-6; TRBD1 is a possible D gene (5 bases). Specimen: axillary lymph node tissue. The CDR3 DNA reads TGCAGTGCTATTCAGGGATACGGGGCCAACGTCCTGACTTTC. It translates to CSAIQGYGANVLTF.